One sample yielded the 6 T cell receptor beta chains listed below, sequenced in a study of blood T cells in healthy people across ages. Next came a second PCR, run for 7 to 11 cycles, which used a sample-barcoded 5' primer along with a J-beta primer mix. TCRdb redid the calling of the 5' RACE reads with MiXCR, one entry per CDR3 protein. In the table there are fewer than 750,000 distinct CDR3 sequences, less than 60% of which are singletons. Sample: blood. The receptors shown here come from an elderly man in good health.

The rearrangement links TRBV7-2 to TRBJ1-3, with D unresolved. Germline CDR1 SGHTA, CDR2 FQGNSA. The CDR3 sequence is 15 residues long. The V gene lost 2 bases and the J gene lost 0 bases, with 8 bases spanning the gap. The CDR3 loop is CASSLSPGSGNTIYF. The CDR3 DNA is TGTGCCAGCAGCTTATCTCCGGGCTCTGGAAACACCATATATTTT.

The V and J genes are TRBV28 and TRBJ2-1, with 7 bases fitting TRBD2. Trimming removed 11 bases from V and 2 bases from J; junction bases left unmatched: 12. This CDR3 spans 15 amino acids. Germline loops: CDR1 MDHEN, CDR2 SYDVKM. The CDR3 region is CARAPGGGAYNEQFF. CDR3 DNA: TGTGCCCGTGCCCCAGGCGGGGGAGCCTACAATGAGCAGTTCTTC. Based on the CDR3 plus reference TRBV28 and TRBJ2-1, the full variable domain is DVKVTQSSRYLVKRTGEKVFLECVQDMDHENMFWYRQDPGLGLRLIYFSYDVKMKEKGDIPEGYSVSREKKERFSLILESASTNQTSMYLCARAPGGGAYNEQFFGPGTRLTVL.

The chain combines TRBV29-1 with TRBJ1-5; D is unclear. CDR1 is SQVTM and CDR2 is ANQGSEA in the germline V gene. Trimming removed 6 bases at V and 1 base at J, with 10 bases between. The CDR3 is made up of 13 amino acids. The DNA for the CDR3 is TGCAGCGTGGTGGTCGAGAGCAATCAGCCCCAGCATTTT. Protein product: CSVVVESNQPQHF.

This CDR3 reads CAGIPPMGSTEAFF. The CDR3 DNA reads TGTGCCGGCATCCCACCCATGGGGAGCACTGAAGCTTTCTTT. The rearrangement joins TRBV6-5 to TRBJ1-1, with D unclear. Between the trimmed V and J ends, which lost 11 bases and 4 bases, there was a span of 20 bases. This CDR3 has 14 amino acids. Germline CDR1 MNHEY, CDR2 SVGAGI.

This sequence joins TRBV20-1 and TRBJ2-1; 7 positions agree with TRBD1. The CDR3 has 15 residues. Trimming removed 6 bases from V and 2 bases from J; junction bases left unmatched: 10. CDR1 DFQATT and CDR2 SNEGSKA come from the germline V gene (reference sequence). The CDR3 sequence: CSAPDRMRAYNEQFF. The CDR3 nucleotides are TGCAGTGCGCCGGACAGGATGCGGGCCTACAATGAGCAGTTCTTC.

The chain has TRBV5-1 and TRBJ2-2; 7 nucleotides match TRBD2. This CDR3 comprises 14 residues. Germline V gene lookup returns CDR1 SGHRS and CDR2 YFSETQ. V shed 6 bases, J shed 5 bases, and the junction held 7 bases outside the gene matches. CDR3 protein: CASKREGKTGELFF. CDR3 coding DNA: TGCGCCAGCAAGAGGGAGGGCAAAACCGGGGAGCTGTTTTTT. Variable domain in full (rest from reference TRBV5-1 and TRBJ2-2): KAGVTQTPRYLIKTRGQQVTLSCSPISGHRSVSWYQQTPGQGLQFLFEYFSETQRNKGNFPGRFSGRQFSNSRSEMNVSTLELGDSALYLCASKREGKTGELFFGEGSRLTVL.